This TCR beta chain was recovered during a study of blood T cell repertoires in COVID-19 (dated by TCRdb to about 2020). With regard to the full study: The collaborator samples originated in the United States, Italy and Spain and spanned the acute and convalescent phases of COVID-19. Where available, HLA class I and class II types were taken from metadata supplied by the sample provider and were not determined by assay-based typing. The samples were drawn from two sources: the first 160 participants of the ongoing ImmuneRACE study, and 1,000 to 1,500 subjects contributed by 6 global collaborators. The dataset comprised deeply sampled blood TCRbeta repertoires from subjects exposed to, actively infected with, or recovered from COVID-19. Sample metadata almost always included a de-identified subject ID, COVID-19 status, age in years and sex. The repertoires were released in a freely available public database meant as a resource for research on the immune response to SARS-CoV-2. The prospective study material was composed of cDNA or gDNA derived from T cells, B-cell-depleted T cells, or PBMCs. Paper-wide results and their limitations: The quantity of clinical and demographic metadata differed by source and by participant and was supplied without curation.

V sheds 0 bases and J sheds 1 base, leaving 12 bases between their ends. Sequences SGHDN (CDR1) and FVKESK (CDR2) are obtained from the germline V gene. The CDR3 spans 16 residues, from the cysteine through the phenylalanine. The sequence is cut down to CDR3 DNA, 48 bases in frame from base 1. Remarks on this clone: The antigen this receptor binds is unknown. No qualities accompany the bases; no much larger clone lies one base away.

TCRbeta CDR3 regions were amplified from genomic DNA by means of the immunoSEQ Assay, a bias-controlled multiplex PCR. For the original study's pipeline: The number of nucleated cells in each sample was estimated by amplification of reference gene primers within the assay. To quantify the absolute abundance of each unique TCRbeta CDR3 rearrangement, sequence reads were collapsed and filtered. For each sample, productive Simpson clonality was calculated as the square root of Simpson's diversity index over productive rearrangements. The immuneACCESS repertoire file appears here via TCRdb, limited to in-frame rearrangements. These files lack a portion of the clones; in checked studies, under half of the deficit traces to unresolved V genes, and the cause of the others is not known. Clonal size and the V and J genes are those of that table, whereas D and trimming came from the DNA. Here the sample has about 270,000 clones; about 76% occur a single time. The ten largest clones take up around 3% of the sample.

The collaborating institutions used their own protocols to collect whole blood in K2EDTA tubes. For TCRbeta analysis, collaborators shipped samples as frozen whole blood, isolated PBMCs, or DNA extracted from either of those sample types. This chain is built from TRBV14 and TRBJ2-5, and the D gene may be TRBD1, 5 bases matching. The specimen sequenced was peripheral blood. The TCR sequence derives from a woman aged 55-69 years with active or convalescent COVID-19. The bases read TGTGCCAGCAGCCAAGATTGGGGCTCACCCCAAGAGACCCAGTACTTC. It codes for CASSQDWGSPQETQYF.